This T cell receptor beta chain was sequenced in a study of blood T cell repertoires in COVID-19. Study as a whole: Material from acute and convalescent COVID-19 was sourced from the United States, Italy and Spain. PBMCs, B-cell-depleted T cells, or T cells provided the cDNA or gDNA that made up the material.

Authors' methods: Estimates of nucleated cell counts were drawn from the amplification of reference gene primers. Data came from immunoSEQ multiplex PCR; TCRdb stores just in-frame clones and leaves some out. For V, J and clone size, that table is used; D and trimming come from the DNA. The data contain 150,000 to 200,000 clones, over 75% of them singletons. This CDR3 region has 17 residues. Sequencing used peripheral blood. The source of this sequence is a man between 70 and 80 years old with acute or convalescent COVID-19. V and J are TRBV21-1 and TRBJ2-4; the table names TRBD1, a call not compared with the DNA. TRBV21-1 is recorded as a pseudogene. CDR3: CASSKDRQGPLDNIQYF. The CDR3 bases are TGTGCCAGCAGCAAAGATCGTCAGGGTCCGTTGGATAACATTCAGTACTTC.